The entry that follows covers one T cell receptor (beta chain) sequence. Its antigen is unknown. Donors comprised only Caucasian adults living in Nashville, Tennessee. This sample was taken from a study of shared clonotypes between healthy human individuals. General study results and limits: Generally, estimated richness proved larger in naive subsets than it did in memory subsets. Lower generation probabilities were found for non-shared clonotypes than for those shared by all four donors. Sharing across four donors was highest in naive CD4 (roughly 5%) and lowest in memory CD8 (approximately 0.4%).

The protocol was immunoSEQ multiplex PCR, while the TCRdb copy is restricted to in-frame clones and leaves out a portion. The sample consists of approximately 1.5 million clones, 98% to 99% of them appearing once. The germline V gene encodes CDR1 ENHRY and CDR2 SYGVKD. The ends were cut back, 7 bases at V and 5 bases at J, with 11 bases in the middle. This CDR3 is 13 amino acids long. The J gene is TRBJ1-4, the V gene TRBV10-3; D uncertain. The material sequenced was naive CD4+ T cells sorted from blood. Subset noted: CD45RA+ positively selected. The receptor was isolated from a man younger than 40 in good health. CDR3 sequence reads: CAINEHMNEKLFF. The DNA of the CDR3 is TGTGCCATCAACGAACATATGAATGAAAAACTGTTTTTT.